These T cell receptor beta chains were read from a single sample in a study of T cells after yellow fever vaccination. TCRdb reprocessed the 5' RACE reads via MiXCR and lists one record per CDR3 protein. Of over 110,000 distinct CDR3 sequences listed, more than 6% are singletons. This material consisted of CD4+ T cells sorted from PBMCs, taken 5 days after the yellow fever booster vaccination. Receptors were obtained from a young man who received the YFV17D yellow fever vaccine. Both conserved end residues are part of each CDR3. Each record gives: V gene, J gene, clone size, D gene, CDR3 DNA, CDR3 protein. D genes are given only for firm matches. Expanded clones are given a class, and other clones once, few, many or no size at all.

v_call: TRBV29-1
j_call: TRBJ2-5
clone_size: .
d_call: .
cdr3_nt: TGCAGCGTTGGAGGGATAAACCGAAAAGAGACCCAGTACTTC
cdr3_aa: CSVGGINRKETQYF

v_call: TRBV5-6
j_call: TRBJ2-7
clone_size: many
d_call: .
cdr3_nt: TGTGCCAGCAGCTTGGAGCTTGAGCAGTACTTC
cdr3_aa: CASSLELEQYF

v_call: TRBV18
j_call: TRBJ1-5
clone_size: .
d_call: .
cdr3_nt: TGTGCCAGCTCCGATGCGGGGTATAGCAATCAGCCCCAGCATTTT
cdr3_aa: CASSDAGYSNQPQHF

v_call: TRBV7-9
j_call: TRBJ2-5
clone_size: many
d_call: TRBD1
cdr3_nt: TGTGCCAGCAGCTTAGACGGGACAGGGGAGGAGACCCAGTACTTC
cdr3_aa: CASSLDGTGEETQYF

v_call: TRBV4-3
j_call: TRBJ2-7
clone_size: few
d_call: TRBD1
cdr3_nt: TGCGCCAGCAGCCAAAGGACAGGCTCCTACGAGCAGTACTTC
cdr3_aa: CASSQRTGSYEQYF

v_call: TRBV20-1
j_call: TRBJ1-2
clone_size: many
d_call: .
cdr3_nt: TGCAGTGCTGGGGGTTCGACTAACTATGGCTACACCTTC
cdr3_aa: CSAGGSTNYGYTF

v_call: TRBV19
j_call: TRBJ2-3
clone_size: many
d_call: TRBD1
cdr3_nt: TGTGCCAGTAGTATAGGCGGGACAGGGGGCGGCGATACGCAGTATTTT
cdr3_aa: CASSIGGTGGGDTQYF

v_call: TRBV18
j_call: TRBJ2-3
clone_size: many
d_call: TRBD2
cdr3_nt: TGTGCCAGCTCAAGAAGGTTGGGGACCGAAGCGGGAGGTCCAGATACGCAGTATTTT
cdr3_aa: CASSRRLGTEAGGPDTQYF

v_call: TRBV29-1
j_call: TRBJ2-1
clone_size: many
d_call: .
cdr3_nt: TGCAGCGTTGAAGGATACAAGACCTCCTACAATGAGCAGTTCTTC
cdr3_aa: CSVEGYKTSYNEQFF

v_call: TRBV7-2
j_call: TRBJ2-7
clone_size: many
d_call: .
cdr3_nt: TGTGCCAGCAGCTTAGCGCTGACCCCTCGAGGGTCCTACGAGCAGTACTTC
cdr3_aa: CASSLALTPRGSYEQYF

v_call: TRBV18
j_call: TRBJ2-7
clone_size: many
d_call: .
cdr3_nt: TGTGCCAGCTCTCGTCAGGGTAACGAGCAGTACTTC
cdr3_aa: CASSRQGNEQYF

v_call: TRBV7-2
j_call: TRBJ2-7
clone_size: many
d_call: .
cdr3_nt: TGTGCCAGCAGTTCCGGTCTAACCTACGAGCAGTACTTC
cdr3_aa: CASSSGLTYEQYF

v_call: TRBV24-1
j_call: TRBJ2-5
clone_size: many
d_call: TRBD1
cdr3_nt: TGTGCCACCAGTGAGGGACAGGGGGCCGGGGAGACCCAGTACTTC
cdr3_aa: CATSEGQGAGETQYF

v_call: TRBV27
j_call: TRBJ2-2
clone_size: many
d_call: .
cdr3_nt: TGTGCCAGCAGTGATACCGGGGAGCTGTTTTTT
cdr3_aa: CASSDTGELFF

v_call: TRBV12-3/TRBV12-4
j_call: TRBJ2-7
clone_size: many
d_call: .
cdr3_nt: TGTGCCAGCAGTTTGTTGCTAGAGTACGAGCAGTACTTC
cdr3_aa: CASSLLLEYEQYF

v_call: TRBV28
j_call: TRBJ2-7
clone_size: many
d_call: TRBD1
cdr3_nt: TGTGCCAGCAGATTGACAGGGGGGGACGAGCAGTACTTC
cdr3_aa: CASRLTGGDEQYF

v_call: TRBV10-3
j_call: TRBJ1-5
clone_size: many
d_call: .
cdr3_nt: TGTGCCATCAGTGAGTCGGGGGGTAGCAATCAGCCCCAGCATTTT
cdr3_aa: CAISESGGSNQPQHF

v_call: TRBV27
j_call: TRBJ2-4
clone_size: many
d_call: .
cdr3_nt: TGTGCCAGCAGTGTCGACCGAAACATTCAGTACTTC
cdr3_aa: CASSVDRNIQYF

v_call: TRBV10-3
j_call: TRBJ2-5
clone_size: many
d_call: .
cdr3_nt: TGTGCCATCAGCGTTCACAGGAACCGAGGGCAAGAGACCCAGTACTTC
cdr3_aa: CAISVHRNRGQETQYF

v_call: TRBV20-1
j_call: TRBJ2-1
clone_size: many
d_call: .
cdr3_nt: TGCAGTGCTAGTCCTACCGGGACGTCGAGCCACAATGAGCAGTTCTTC
cdr3_aa: CSASPTGTSSHNEQFF

v_call: TRBV7-9
j_call: TRBJ2-1
clone_size: .
d_call: .
cdr3_nt: TGTGCCAGCAGCTTAGGGTCCAGGAATGAGCAGTTCTTC
cdr3_aa: CASSLGSRNEQFF

v_call: TRBV5-6
j_call: TRBJ2-5
clone_size: many
d_call: TRBD1
cdr3_nt: TGTGCCAGCAGCTTGGTAGGGACAGAACAAGAGACCCAGTACTTC
cdr3_aa: CASSLVGTEQETQYF

v_call: TRBV10-3
j_call: TRBJ2-1
clone_size: many
d_call: .
cdr3_nt: TGTGCCAGCCGCCGGGCTCAAAATGAGCAGTTCTTC
cdr3_aa: CASRRAQNEQFF

v_call: TRBV7-9
j_call: TRBJ1-2
clone_size: many
d_call: TRBD1
cdr3_nt: TGTGCCAGCAGACCAGGACAGGGGGAAGCCTATGGCTACACCTTC
cdr3_aa: CASRPGQGEAYGYTF

v_call: TRBV20-1
j_call: TRBJ2-1
clone_size: .
d_call: TRBD2
cdr3_nt: TGCAGTGCTCCCGGGACTAGCGGGGATTACGGGATGGTCAATGAGCAGTTCTTC
cdr3_aa: CSAPGTSGDYGMVNEQFF

v_call: TRBV11-2
j_call: TRBJ2-5
clone_size: few
d_call: .
cdr3_nt: TGTGCCAGCAGCTCCATAGCAGGCACCCAAGAGACCCAGTACTTC
cdr3_aa: CASSSIAGTQETQYF

v_call: TRBV12-3/TRBV12-4
j_call: TRBJ2-2
clone_size: .
d_call: .
cdr3_nt: TGTGCCAGCAGTTTATCGGGGGGCCCCGGGGAGCTGTTTTTT
cdr3_aa: CASSLSGGPGELFF

v_call: TRBV7-2
j_call: TRBJ2-7
clone_size: many
d_call: .
cdr3_nt: TGTGCCAGCAGCTTAGAGGCATATAGGACCTACGAGCAGTACTTC
cdr3_aa: CASSLEAYRTYEQYF

v_call: TRBV7-9
j_call: TRBJ1-6
clone_size: many
d_call: TRBD1
cdr3_nt: TGTGCCAGCAGCTTGTACGGGACAGCAAAAGGTTCACCCCTCCACTTT
cdr3_aa: CASSLYGTAKGSPLHF

v_call: TRBV10-3
j_call: TRBJ1-2
clone_size: many
d_call: .
cdr3_nt: TGTGCCATCAGCTTAGCCCCCGGGGGCTACACCTTC
cdr3_aa: CAISLAPGGYTF

v_call: TRBV11-2
j_call: TRBJ2-5
clone_size: .
d_call: TRBD2
cdr3_nt: TGTGCCAGCAGCCCCTTGGGACTAGCGGGAGGAGTAGGAGAGACCCAGTACTTC
cdr3_aa: CASSPLGLAGGVGETQYF

v_call: TRBV5-1
j_call: TRBJ2-3
clone_size: medium-sized
d_call: .
cdr3_nt: TGCGCCAGCAGCCCGGACGGAAGCACAGATACGCAGTATTTT
cdr3_aa: CASSPDGSTDTQYF

v_call: TRBV4-3
j_call: TRBJ1-2
clone_size: many
d_call: TRBD1
cdr3_nt: TGCGCCAGCAGCCAAGCACCAGGGACAGCCGGCTACACCTTC
cdr3_aa: CASSQAPGTAGYTF

v_call: TRBV9
j_call: TRBJ1-2
clone_size: many
d_call: .
cdr3_nt: TGTGCCAGCAGCGATCGATGGGGGCTAGAAAACTATGGCTACACCTTC
cdr3_aa: CASSDRWGLENYGYTF

v_call: TRBV12-3/TRBV12-4
j_call: TRBJ2-3
clone_size: many
d_call: .
cdr3_nt: TGTGCCAGCAGTCTCTCTCCGGCCAGCACAGATACGCAGTATTTT
cdr3_aa: CASSLSPASTDTQYF

v_call: TRBV7-9
j_call: TRBJ2-2
clone_size: .
d_call: .
cdr3_nt: TGTGCCAGCAGCCTTGGGGCGGGGCCGAACACCGGGGAGCTGTTTTTT
cdr3_aa: CASSLGAGPNTGELFF

v_call: TRBV10-3
j_call: TRBJ2-3
clone_size: many
d_call: TRBD2
cdr3_nt: TGTGCCATCAGTCCTAGCGGGATTTGGGATACGCAGTATTTT
cdr3_aa: CAISPSGIWDTQYF

v_call: TRBV6-5
j_call: TRBJ1-5
clone_size: few
d_call: .
cdr3_nt: TGTGCCAGCAACACCTTCCTTGATAGCGGTCAGCCCCAGCATTTT
cdr3_aa: CASNTFLDSGQPQHF

v_call: TRBV5-1
j_call: TRBJ2-2
clone_size: many
d_call: .
cdr3_nt: TGCGCCAGCAGCTTGGGAGACCGTGCCACCGGGGAGCTGTTTTTT
cdr3_aa: CASSLGDRATGELFF

v_call: TRBV5-5
j_call: TRBJ1-1
clone_size: many
d_call: .
cdr3_nt: TGTGCCAGCAGCTTGGAGTGGACACCCCTCCAAGAAGCTTTCTTT
cdr3_aa: CASSLEWTPLQEAFF

v_call: TRBV20-1
j_call: TRBJ2-1
clone_size: few
d_call: TRBD2
cdr3_nt: TGCAGCGTCGGAGGGACTAGCGGGACTAGAAATGAGCAGTTCTTC
cdr3_aa: CSVGGTSGTRNEQFF

v_call: TRBV5-5
j_call: TRBJ2-3
clone_size: many
d_call: .
cdr3_nt: TGTGCCAGCAGCTTACTGACAGGCCGCACAGATACGCAGTATTTT
cdr3_aa: CASSLLTGRTDTQYF

v_call: TRBV20-1
j_call: TRBJ1-6
clone_size: many
d_call: .
cdr3_nt: TGCAGTGCTAGAGGAATCTCCTATAATTCACCCCTCCACTTT
cdr3_aa: CSARGISYNSPLHF